This T cell receptor (beta chain) came from a study of cytomegalovirus exposure and HLA in healthy donors. The PCR made use of 60 Vbeta and 13 Jbeta primers. Here immunoSEQ multiplex PCR was the method, and the copy in TCRdb shows in-frame clones only, minus some. The sample has roughly 200,000 clones; 75% to 90% are singletons. Germline values: CDR1 SEHNR, CDR2 FQNEAQ (reference sequence). V trimming: 0 bases; J trimming: 9 bases; junction bases outside the gene matches: 3. The CDR3 totals 13 residues. This clonotype originated in a young man in good health and CMV-seronegative. The sample was PBMCs. The chain is built from TRBV7-9 and TRBJ1-1, with 8 bases identical to TRBD1. CDR3 nucleotide sequence: TGTGCCAGCAGCTTAGCGGACAGGGACCAAGCTTTCTTT. It yields the protein CASSLADRDQAFF.